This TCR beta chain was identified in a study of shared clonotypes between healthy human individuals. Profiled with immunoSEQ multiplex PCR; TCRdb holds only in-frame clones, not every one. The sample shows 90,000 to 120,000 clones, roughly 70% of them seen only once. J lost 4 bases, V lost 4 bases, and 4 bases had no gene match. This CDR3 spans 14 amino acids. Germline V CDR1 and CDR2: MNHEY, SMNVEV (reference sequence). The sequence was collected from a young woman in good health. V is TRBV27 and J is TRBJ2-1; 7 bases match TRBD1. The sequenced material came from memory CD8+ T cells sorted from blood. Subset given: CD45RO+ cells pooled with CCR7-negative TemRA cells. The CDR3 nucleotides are TGTGCCAGCAGTTACAGGGGCGAATACAATGAGCAGTTCTTC. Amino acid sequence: CASSYRGEYNEQFF.